These 10 T cell receptor beta chains were all obtained from the same sample, sequenced in a study of CD8+ T cells in alopecia areata. In each case, RNA was isolated and then reverse transcribed into cDNA as the sequencing template. The assay was immunoSEQ multiplex PCR, and TCRdb's table has in-frame clones only and misses some. The top ten hold 3% to 3.5% of the sample, which has fewer than 150,000 clones, 35% to 45% seen once. The sequenced sample was CD4+ T cells sorted from blood. The origin of the receptors is a human donor with alopecia areata.

The CDR3: CARCGEGSYEQYF. CDR3 nucleotides: TGTGCCCGGTGCGGGGAGGGTTCCTACGAGCAGTACTTC. This chain uses TRBV7-2 with TRBJ2-7, with 7 bases identical to TRBD2. Germline trimming cut 11 bases from V and 1 base from J; bases unmatched to any gene: 8. CDR3 length: 13 amino acids. CDR1 SGHTA and CDR2 FQGNSA come from the germline V gene. Full variable domain (rest looked up from reference TRBV7-2 and TRBJ2-7): GAGVSQSPSNKVTEKGKDVELRCDPISGHTALYWYRQSLGQGLEFLIYFQGNSAPDKSGLPSDRFSAERTGGSVSTLTIQRTQQEDSAVYLCARCGEGSYEQYFGPGTRLTVT.

This clone came up a few times. The rearrangement uses TRBV4-1 and TRBJ2-7; D not certain. CDR3 length: 13 amino acids. V lost 0 bases, J lost 2 bases, and 5 bases lay in between. Germline-derived CDR1 and CDR2 are MGHRA and YSYEKL. As DNA, the CDR3 is TGCGCCAGCAGCCAAGATCGCCCCTACGAGCAGTACTTC. This codes for CASSQDRPYEQYF.

This clone has only a few counts. The V call is TRBV29-1, the J call TRBJ2-1; TRBD2 matches 11 bases. V lost 6 bases to trimming and J lost 6 bases; unmatched junction nucleotides: 4. The CDR3 has 13 amino acids. The V gene's germline CDR1 is SQVTM and CDR2 ANQGSEA. The CDR3, as DNA: TGCAGCGTCCTTGGACTAGCGGGCAATGAGCAGTTCTTC. This encodes CSVLGLAGNEQFF.

This clone was picked up a small number of times. The genes are TRBV29-1 and TRBJ2-7; D possibly corresponds to TRBD2 (6 bases). V shed 6 bases and J shed 4 bases, with 19 bases lying between them. The CDR3 sequence is 14 residues long. In germline, CDR1 is SQVTM, CDR2 ANQGSEA. CDR3 in amino acids: CSVGPGLQLYEQYF. CDR3 in DNA: TGCAGCGTGGGACCGGGACTGCAGCTTTACGAGCAGTACTTC.

This clone has just a few counts. This chain links TRBV7-9 with TRBJ2-1; possible D gene TRBD2, 5 bases. The CDR3 loop spans 14 amino acids. Trimming stripped 3 bases from V and 3 bases from J, with 9 bases between. Germline CDR1 and CDR2: SEHNR and FQNEAQ (reference sequence). CDR3: CASSLSGNYNEQFF. The DNA for the CDR3 is TGTGCCAGCAGCTTGTCCGGGAACTACAATGAGCAGTTCTTC.

This clone was recorded a few times. This chain connects TRBV19 to TRBJ2-3; TRBD2 might be the D (5 bases). The length of the CDR3 is 13 residues. Germline CDR1 is LNHDA and CDR2 is SQIVND (reference sequence). The germline V and J ends were trimmed by 7 bases and 2 bases, with 10 bases remaining between them. The CDR3 region is CASTPGNTDTQYF. The CDR3 nucleotides read TGTGCCAGTACTCCCGGGAACACAGATACGCAGTATTTT.

V is TRBV29-1 and J is TRBJ1-1; 8 nucleotides match TRBD1. The CDR3 consists of 12 residues. Germline V gives CDR1 SQVTM, CDR2 ANQGSEA. V gave up 4 bases and J gave up 6 bases; unmatched junction bases: 4. In nucleotides, the CDR3 is TGCAGCGTTGGTAAGGGACAGGCTGAAGCTTTCTTT. Translation gives CSVGKGQAEAFF.

The V gene is TRBV15, the J gene TRBJ2-6, with 8 bases lining up with TRBD1. CDR3 length: 16 amino acids. V gave up 0 bases and J gave up 4 bases; unmatched junction bases: 2. CDR1 and CDR2 (germline): LNHNV, YYDKDF (reference sequence). This CDR3 is CATSRDQGAGANVLTF. CDR3 DNA sequence: TGTGCCACCAGCAGAGATCAGGGGGCCGGGGCCAACGTCCTGACTTTC.

This clone was seen a handful of times. The chain couples TRBV28 to TRBJ1-1, with 7 bases fitting TRBD1. The CDR3 has 13 residues. V gave up 6 bases and J gave up 5 bases; unmatched junction bases: 6. Germline loops: CDR1 MDHEN, CDR2 SYDVKM. The CDR3 nucleotides read TGTGCCAGCAGCCATGAGGGGGCGACTGAAGCTTTCTTT. It specifies CASSHEGATEAFF.

The V and J genes are TRBV27 and TRBJ2-1; D uncertain. V shed 2 bases and J shed 2 bases, with 10 bases lying between them. Germline CDR1 and CDR2: MNHEY and SMNVEV (reference sequence). The CDR3 covers 15 residues. The CDR3 sequence: CASSLIAPPYNEQFF. CDR3 DNA: TGTGCCAGCAGTTTAATCGCCCCGCCCTACAATGAGCAGTTCTTC.